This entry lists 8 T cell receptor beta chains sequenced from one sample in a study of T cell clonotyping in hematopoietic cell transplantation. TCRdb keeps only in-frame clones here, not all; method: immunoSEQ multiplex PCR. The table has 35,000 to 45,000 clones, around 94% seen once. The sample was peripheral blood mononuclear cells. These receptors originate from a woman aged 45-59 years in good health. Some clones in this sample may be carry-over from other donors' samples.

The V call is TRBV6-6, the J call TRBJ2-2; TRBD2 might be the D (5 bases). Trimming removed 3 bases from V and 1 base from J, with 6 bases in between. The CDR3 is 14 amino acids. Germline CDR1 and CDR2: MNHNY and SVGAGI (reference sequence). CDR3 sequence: CASSYRGNTGELFF. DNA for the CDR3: TGTGCCAGCAGTTATCGGGGGAACACCGGGGAGCTGTTTTTT.

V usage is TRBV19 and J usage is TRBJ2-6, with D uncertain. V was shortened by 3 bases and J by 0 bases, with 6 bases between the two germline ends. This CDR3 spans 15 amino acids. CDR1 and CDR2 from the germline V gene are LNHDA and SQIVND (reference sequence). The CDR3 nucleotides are TGTGCCAGTAGTATTGACATCTCTGGGGCCAACGTCCTGACTTTC. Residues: CASSIDISGANVLTF.

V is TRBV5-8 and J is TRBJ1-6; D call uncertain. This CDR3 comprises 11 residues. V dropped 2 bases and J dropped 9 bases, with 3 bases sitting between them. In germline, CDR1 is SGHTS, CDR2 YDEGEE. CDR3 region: CASSLVSPLHF. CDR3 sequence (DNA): TGTGCCAGCAGCTTAGTTTCACCCCTCCACTTT.

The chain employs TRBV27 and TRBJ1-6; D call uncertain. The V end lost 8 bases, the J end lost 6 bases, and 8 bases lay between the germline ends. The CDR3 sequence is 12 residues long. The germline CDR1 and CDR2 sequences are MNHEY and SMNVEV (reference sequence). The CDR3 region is CASRMGNSPLHF. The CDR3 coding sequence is TGTGCCAGCCGAATGGGTAATTCACCCCTCCACTTT.

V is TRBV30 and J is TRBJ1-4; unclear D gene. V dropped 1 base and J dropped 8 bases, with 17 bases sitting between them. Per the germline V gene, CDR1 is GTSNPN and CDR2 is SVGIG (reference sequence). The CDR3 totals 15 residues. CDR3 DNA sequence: TGTGCCTGGAGTGGTCAGTATCAGAAAGGGGAAAAACTGTTTTTT. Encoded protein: CAWSGQYQKGEKLFF.

This chain's CDR3 is CASNTVRSYEQYF. DNA for the CDR3: TGTGCCAGCAACACGGTACGCTCCTACGAGCAGTACTTC. V gene TRBV28 combines with J gene TRBJ2-7, with D uncertain. The V end was cut by 7 bases, the J end by 0 bases, with 10 bases between. The CDR3 extends over 13 amino acids. Germline lookup yields CDR1 MDHEN and CDR2 SYDVKM. The variable domain in full, with the rest retrieved from reference TRBV28 and TRBJ2-7, is DVKVTQSSRYLVKRTGEKVFLECVQDMDHENMFWYRQDPGLGLRLIYFSYDVKMKEKGDIPEGYSVSREKKERFSLILESASTNQTSMYLCASNTVRSYEQYFGPGTRLTVT.

In nucleotides, the CDR3 is TGCAGCCCTATACTTTGGGAACAGCAGTACTTC. It yields the protein CSPILWEQQYF. The chain couples TRBV29-1 to TRBJ2-7; D remains ambiguous. This CDR3 comprises 11 residues. The germline CDR1 and CDR2 sequences are SQVTM and ANQGSEA. V gave up 8 bases and J gave up 8 bases, with 16 bases separating them.

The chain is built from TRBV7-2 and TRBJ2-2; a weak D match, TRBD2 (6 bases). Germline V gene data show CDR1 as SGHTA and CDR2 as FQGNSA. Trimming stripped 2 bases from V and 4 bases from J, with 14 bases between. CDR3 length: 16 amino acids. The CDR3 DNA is TGTGCCAGCAGCTTAAATGCGGGATCAATCACCGGGGAGCTGTTTTTT. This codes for CASSLNAGSITGELFF.